This TCR beta chain was observed in a study of TIL therapy for anti-PD-1-resistant metastatic lung cancer. Across the whole study: Patients had a median age of about 55 years (range roughly 38-75).

As to this clone: Its cognate antigen is unknown.

Sequencing used immunoSEQ v3. Produced via immunoSEQ multiplex PCR; TCRdb's table is partial and in-frame only. Counted here are some 20,000 clones, around 79% occurring once; the ten biggest clones make up approximately 7.4%. Study observations and caveats: Treatment-naive, never-smoker and oncogene-addicted patients were overrepresented in this highly selected cohort.

Noted time point: pre-treatment sample, taken before nivolumab and TIL therapy. CDR1 GTSNPN and CDR2 SVGIG come from the germline V gene (reference sequence). V dropped 2 bases and J dropped 7 bases, with 18 bases sitting between them. This CDR3 contains 15 residues. The chain carries TRBV30 and TRBJ2-1, with a tentative D call TRBD1 (6 bases). The input for sequencing was blood, taken at baseline. This TCR was recovered from a person aged 25 to 85 with non-small cell lung cancer. The CDR3 bases are TGTGCCTGGAGTTTACAGGGAGTGGGCGGGAATGAGCAGTTCTTC. Protein product: CAWSLQGVGGNEQFF. Supplemented by reference TRBV30 and TRBJ2-1, the full variable domain reads SQTIHQWPATLVQPVGSPLSLECTVEGTSNPNLYWYRQAAGRGLQLLFYSVGIGQISSEVPQNLSASRPQDRQFILSSKKLLLSDSGFYLCAWSLQGVGGNEQFFGPGTRLTVL.